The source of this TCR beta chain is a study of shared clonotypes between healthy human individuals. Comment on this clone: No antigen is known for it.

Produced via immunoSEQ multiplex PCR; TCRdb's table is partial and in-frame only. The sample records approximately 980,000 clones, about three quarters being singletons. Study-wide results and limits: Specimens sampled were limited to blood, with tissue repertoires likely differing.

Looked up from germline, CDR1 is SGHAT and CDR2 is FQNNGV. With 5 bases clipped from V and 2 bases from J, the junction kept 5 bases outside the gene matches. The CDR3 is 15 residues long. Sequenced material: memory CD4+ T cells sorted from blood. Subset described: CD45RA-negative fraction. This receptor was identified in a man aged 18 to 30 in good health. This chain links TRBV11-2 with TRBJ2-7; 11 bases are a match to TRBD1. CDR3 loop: CASSRGQGETYEQYF. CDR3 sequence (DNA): TGTGCCAGCAGCCGGGGACAGGGGGAAACCTACGAGCAGTACTTC.